Sequencing of this T cell receptor (beta chain) was carried out in a study of blood T cell repertoires in COVID-19. At the level of the study: Acute and convalescent COVID-19 specimens originated in the United States, Italy and Spain. From T cells, B-cell-depleted T cells, or PBMCs came the material, which was cDNA or gDNA.

Seattle patients were enrolled during active infection and followed longitudinally. Germline assignment: CDR1 KGHSH and CDR2 LQKENI. The CDR3 length is 13 residues. V dropped 2 bases and J dropped 2 bases, with 4 bases sitting between them. In the study's own analysis: Nucleated cell number was recorded as an estimate derived from reference gene primer amplification. Only in-frame clones appear in the TCRdb table, and some are missing; sequencing was by immunoSEQ multiplex PCR. Clone size and the V and J calls come from that table; the DNA yielded D and trimming. This sample yields some 260,000 clones, of which around 90% are seen a single time; 10% belongs to the top ten.

The material sequenced was peripheral blood. This sequence originates from a woman in her 70s with COVID-19, enrolled during active disease. The J gene is TRBJ1-5, the V gene TRBV18, with D unresolved. DNA of the CDR3: TGTGCCAGCTCACCAACAGGCAATCAGCCCCAGCATTTT. Translated, it gives CASSPTGNQPQHF.